These 32 T cell receptor beta chains were sequenced from one sample in a study of blood T cell repertoires in COVID-19. Libraries were prepared by immunoSEQ multiplex PCR; TCRdb keeps only in-frame clonotypes and omits some of them. The table lists 200,000 to 250,000 clones, around 80% of them singletons. The sequenced material came from peripheral blood. All receptors come from a human donor in a cohort sampled during active COVID-19.

This clone was counted a few times. The chain has TRBV12-5 and TRBJ2-4; 7 nucleotides align to TRBD1. Germline CDR1 LGHNT, CDR2 FRNRAP. This CDR3 has 21 amino acids. With 3 bases clipped from V and 2 bases from J, the junction kept 22 bases outside the gene matches. CDR3 sequence reads: CASGFGVPEGAHNLSKNIQYF. CDR3 bases: TGTGCTAGTGGTTTCGGAGTCCCAGAGGGGGCCCACAACCTTTCCAAAAACATTCAGTACTTC.

The chain employs TRBV11-2 and TRBJ2-7; 9 bases align to TRBD1. The CDR3 loop spans 18 amino acids. The V gene's germline CDR1 is SGHAT and CDR2 FQNNGV. After removal of 1 base from V and 2 bases from J, the junction contained 12 bases not matched to a gene. The CDR3 DNA follows: TGTGCCAGCAGCTTAGTCCCGTTCGGACAGGGGTCCACCTACGAGCAGTACTTC. Translation: CASSLVPFGQGSTYEQYF.

This chain links TRBV4-3 with TRBJ2-7, with 8 bases matching TRBD1. The germline gives CDR1 LGHNA, CDR2 YSLEER. V was clipped by 1 base and J by 2 bases; unmatched bases: 10. This CDR3 is built from 17 residues. CDR3 nucleotides: TGCGCCAGCAGCCAAGGACTTCCGACAGGGGATGCCTACGAGCAGTACTTC. Translated: CASSQGLPTGDAYEQYF.

The chain uses TRBV9 and TRBJ1-3; D may be TRBD1 (5 bases). The CDR3 totals 14 residues. Germline CDR1 SGDLS, CDR2 YYNGEE. V dropped 0 bases and J dropped 8 bases, with 12 bases sitting between them. CDR3 nucleotides: TGTGCCAGCAGCGTAGGTTCGGGAGGGGACACCATATATTTT. Its translation: CASSVGSGGDTIYF.

The genes are TRBV5-4 and TRBJ1-1; a possible D gene is TRBD1 (5 bases). CDR3 length: 12 amino acids. Per germline, CDR1 SGHNT and CDR2 YYREEE (reference sequence). V was cut by 9 bases and J by 0 bases, with 9 bases left in between. CDR3: CAITTVNTEAFF. Written as DNA, the CDR3 is TGTGCCATAACGACAGTGAACACTGAAGCTTTCTTT.

This clone has just one count. The rearrangement joins TRBV7-9 to TRBJ2-1; maybe TRBD1 (6 bases). V was clipped by 6 bases and J by 7 bases, with 13 bases between them. Per the germline V gene, CDR1 is SEHNR and CDR2 is FQNEAQ (reference sequence). This CDR3 is 13 amino acids long. The CDR3, as DNA: TGTGCCAGCAGGCGATCAGGGGAAAATGAGCAGTTCTTC. Its protein product is CASRRSGENEQFF.

This chain joins TRBV5-1 and TRBJ2-1, with 9 bases identical to TRBD2. CDR1 is SGHRS, CDR2 YFSETQ, per germline. The junction had 10 bases not matched to a gene; V was cut back by 4 bases and J by 8 bases. CDR3 length: 15 amino acids. CDR3 sequence: CASSPGLAGGDEQFF. Here the CDR3 DNA reads TGCGCCAGCAGCCCGGGACTAGCAGGGGGGGATGAGCAGTTCTTC.

The chain carries TRBV30 and TRBJ1-5; D is perhaps TRBD1 (5 bases). Trimming took off 4 bases at V and 6 bases at J, with 19 bases between the two ends. CDR1 GTSNPN and CDR2 SVGIG come from the germline V gene (reference sequence). This CDR3 is built from 15 residues. Written as DNA, the CDR3 is TGTGCCTGGAAGGAGGGCAGGGCCATCGGTCAGCCCCAGCATTTT. Translation: CAWKEGRAIGQPQHF.

This clone was observed a single time. The chain links TRBV19 to TRBJ1-1; no firm D call. Trimming pared 3 bases from V and 1 base from J, leaving 9 bases between. CDR3 length: 14 amino acids. Germline CDR1 is LNHDA and CDR2 is SQIVND (reference sequence). CDR3 protein: CASSIGGRNTEAFF. CDR3 nucleotide sequence: TGTGCCAGTAGTATTGGTGGCAGGAACACTGAAGCTTTCTTT.

This sequence joins TRBV21-1 and TRBJ1-2; the D segment call TRBD1 is taken from the table without a DNA check. TRBV21-1 is a documented pseudogene. This CDR3 spans 12 amino acids. The CDR3 region has the DNA TGTGCCAGCGGCACAGGGAACTATGGCTACACCTTC. It yields the protein CASGTGNYGYTF.

This sequence joins TRBV5-1 and TRBJ2-2, with 7 nucleotides matching TRBD2. The V segment lost 4 bases and the J segment 1 base; nucleotides outside the gene matches: 4. Germline CDR1 SGHRS, CDR2 YFSETQ. The CDR3 runs to 15 residues. The CDR3 DNA reads as TGCGCCAGCAGCGTTAGCGGGCAGAACACCGGGGAGCTGTTTTTT. This translates into CASSVSGQNTGELFF.

The V gene is TRBV5-1, the J gene TRBJ2-7, with TRBD2 identical over 11 bases. V lost 5 bases to trimming and J lost 4 bases; unmatched junction nucleotides: 2. Germline V lookup: CDR1 SGHRS, CDR2 YFSETQ. This CDR3 spans 13 amino acids. The chain's CDR3 is CASSPSGGYEQYF. CDR3 nucleotide sequence: TGCGCCAGCAGTCCTAGCGGGGGGTACGAGCAGTACTTC.

The gene calls are TRBV28 and TRBJ1-2; D possibly corresponds to TRBD1 (5 bases). V was shortened by 4 bases and J by 3 bases, with 18 bases between the two germline ends. The germline V gene encodes CDR1 MDHEN and CDR2 SYDVKM. CDR3 length equals 16 residues. In nucleotides, the CDR3 is TGTGCCAGCAGTTCTTTCCAGGGACTAAGTGACTATGGCTACACCTTC. Translated, it gives CASSSFQGLSDYGYTF.

CDR3 sequence: CASSRDRDRKETQYF. Written as DNA, the CDR3 is TGTGCCAGTAGTAGGGACAGGGACAGAAAAGAGACCCAGTACTTC. This chain connects TRBV19 to TRBJ2-5; 9 bases line up with TRBD1. This CDR3 spans 15 amino acids. The germline V gene has CDR1 LNHDA and CDR2 SQIVND (reference sequence). Unmatched junction bases numbered 6, after V lost 4 bases and J lost 3 bases.

This clone was picked up one time. The V call is TRBV5-4, the J call TRBJ1-6, with 10 bases lining up with TRBD1. The CDR3 is 15 amino acids. Germline-derived CDR1 and CDR2 are SGHNT and YYREEE (reference sequence). V lost 0 bases to trimming and J lost 9 bases; unmatched junction nucleotides: 3. In DNA form, the CDR3 reads TGTGCCAGCAGCTTGGCCGGGACAGGGGCTTCACCCCTCCACTTT. It yields the protein CASSLAGTGASPLHF.

Details on this clone: Additional DNA sequences in this sample encode the identical CDR3. CDR3 in amino acids: CASSRTGVNTGELFF. The CDR3 DNA is TGTGCCAGCAGCCGGACAGGGGTGAACACCGGGGAGCTGTTTTTT. V gene TRBV7-2 combines with J gene TRBJ2-2, with 9 bases lining up with TRBD1. The CDR3 runs 15 residues. Germline V gives CDR1 SGHTA, CDR2 FQGNSA. V lost 5 bases to trimming and J lost 1 base; unmatched junction nucleotides: 2.

The V and J genes are TRBV5-4 and TRBJ2-5; 9 bases map to TRBD1. With 4 bases clipped from V and 1 base from J, the junction kept 5 bases outside the gene matches. CDR1 is SGHNT and CDR2 is YYREEE in the germline V gene (reference sequence). This CDR3 spans 15 amino acids. DNA for the CDR3: TGTGCCAGCAGCCTGGACAGGGGCCTCCAAGAGACCCAGTACTTC. Translating gives CASSLDRGLQETQYF. Using reference TRBV5-4 and TRBJ2-5 for the parts outside the CDR3, the full variable domain is ETGVTQSPTHLIKTRGQQVTLRCSSQSGHNTVSWYQQALGQGPQFIFQYYREEENGRGNFPPRFSGLQFPNYSSELNVNALELDDSALYLCASSLDRGLQETQYFGPGTRLLVL.

V gene TRBV7-8 combines with J gene TRBJ1-1; possible D gene TRBD1, 6 bases. The CDR3 is 15 amino acids. Germline values: CDR1 SGHVS, CDR2 FQNEAQ. Trimming took off 3 bases at V and 5 bases at J, with 16 bases between the two ends. DNA for the CDR3: TGTGCCAGCAGCTTTGGCGGCGGGGGCCCGACTGAAGCTTTCTTT. It specifies CASSFGGGGPTEAFF.

This chain connects TRBV20-1 to TRBJ2-5; D remains ambiguous. The V and J ends lost 5 bases and 4 bases respectively, with 17 bases between them. From germline, CDR1 is DFQATT and CDR2 SNEGSKA (reference sequence). The CDR3 extends over 14 amino acids. This CDR3 reads CSARGQSRGETQYF. DNA of the CDR3: TGCAGTGCTCGTGGGCAGTCCCGCGGAGAGACCCAGTACTTC.

The chain joins TRBV19 to TRBJ1-3; the D is unclear. This CDR3 is 16 amino acids long. V was clipped by 6 bases and J by 0 bases, with 15 bases between them. The germline CDR1 and CDR2 sequences are LNHDA and SQIVND (reference sequence). This chain's CDR3 is CASRPIQSDSGNTIYF. The CDR3 bases are TGTGCCAGTAGACCGATTCAAAGCGACTCTGGAAACACCATATATTTT.

This clone has only one observation. The gene calls are TRBV28 and TRBJ1-1; D is perhaps TRBD1 (6 bases). Germline V CDR1 and CDR2: MDHEN, SYDVKM. This CDR3 spans 16 amino acids. Trimming removed 6 bases at V and 1 base at J, with 18 bases between. The CDR3 reads CASSQVAGAGNTEAFF. DNA of the CDR3: TGTGCCAGCAGCCAAGTCGCAGGGGCCGGGAACACTGAAGCTTTCTTT.

The gene calls are TRBV2 and TRBJ2-3; 7 bases map to TRBD1. V lost 1 base and J lost 1; bases outside the gene matches: 2. The CDR3 consists of 15 residues. CDR1 and CDR2 from the germline V gene are SNHLY and FYNNEI. In nucleotides, the CDR3 is TGTGCCAGCAGTGAAGTAGGGGGCGGCACAGATACGCAGTATTTT. Translation gives CASSEVGGGTDTQYF.

J is TRBJ2-7 and V is TRBV12-3 or TRBV12-4, with D possibly TRBD1 on 5 matching bases. V was trimmed by 3 bases and J by 6 bases, leaving 9 bases between them. The CDR3 is made up of 12 amino acids. The CDR3 loop reads CASSLTVREQYF. CDR3 DNA: TGTGCCAGCAGTTTGACAGTGCGCGAGCAGTACTTC.

This rearrangement joins TRBV29-1 to TRBJ2-7, with D perhaps TRBD2 (7 bases). Germline assignment: CDR1 SQVTM and CDR2 ANQGSEA. V was shortened by 7 bases and J by 5 bases, with 24 bases between the two germline ends. The CDR3 runs 15 residues. The CDR3 protein is CSAYFRRGGWDEQYF. The CDR3 nucleotides read TGCAGCGCTTACTTTAGGAGGGGGGGCTGGGACGAGCAGTACTTC.

This chain connects TRBV6-4 to TRBJ2-2; 7 bases align to TRBD1. The CDR3 contains 16 residues. V gave up 2 bases and J gave up 0 bases; unmatched junction bases: 3. Germline V gives CDR1 MRHNA, CDR2 SNTAGT. CDR3 coding DNA: TGTGCCAGCAGTGACAATAGGGGGCCGAACACCGGGGAGCTGTTTTTT. Translating it yields CASSDNRGPNTGELFF.

This chain joins TRBV6-2 or TRBV6-3 and TRBJ2-7, with 7 bases identical to TRBD1. V lost 6 bases to trimming and J lost 1 base; unmatched junction nucleotides: 9. CDR3 length: 15 amino acids. CDR1 and CDR2 (germline): MNHEY, SVGEGT. The CDR3, as DNA: TGTGCCAGCAGCTCCGGGACAGTGACATCCTACGAGCAGTACTTC. This encodes CASSSGTVTSYEQYF.

The chain is built from TRBV2 and TRBJ2-4; TRBD2 matches 11 bases. This CDR3 is 20 amino acids long. V dropped 0 bases and J dropped 0; count of bases not matched to a gene: 10. Per germline, CDR1 SNHLY and CDR2 FYNNEI. CDR3 sequence (DNA): TGTGCCAGCAGTGAAGCGCCCTGGGTTAGCGGGGGGGTAGCCAAAAACATTCAGTACTTC. This translates into CASSEAPWVSGGVAKNIQYF.

This sequence joins TRBV7-9 and TRBJ1-2; D possibly corresponds to TRBD1 (5 bases). CDR1 SEHNR and CDR2 FQNEAQ come from the germline V gene (reference sequence). The CDR3 loop spans 16 amino acids. V lost 1 base and J lost 2, with 14 bases in between. The CDR3 loop is CASSLGAGITNYGYTF. CDR3 nucleotide sequence: TGTGCCAGCAGCTTAGGGGCAGGGATCACCAACTATGGCTACACCTTC.

The chain joins TRBV3-1 (or the pseudogene TRBV3-2) to TRBJ2-6; the D gene is possibly TRBD1 (5 bases). The CDR3 has 17 amino acids. Germline loops: CDR1 LGHDT, CDR2 YNNKEL (reference sequence). V lost 0 bases to trimming and J lost 4 bases, with 13 bases between them. CDR3 loop: CASSQDKGMSGANVLTF. The CDR3 region has the DNA TGTGCCAGCAGCCAAGATAAGGGGATGAGCGGGGCCAACGTCCTGACTTTC.

This clone was detected only once. The chain recombines TRBV29-1 with TRBJ2-5, with D maybe TRBD2 (6 bases). V shed 4 bases and J shed 5 bases, with 17 bases lying between them. Germline V lookup: CDR1 SQVTM, CDR2 ANQGSEA. The CDR3 spans 14 residues. The CDR3 sequence is CSVATGGSGETQYF. CDR3 bases: TGCAGCGTTGCGACTGGAGGGTCCGGGGAGACCCAGTACTTC.

A few counts support this clone. This chain uses TRBV30 with TRBJ1-1; D ambiguous. V dropped 3 bases and J dropped 7 bases, with 9 bases sitting between them. Germline CDR1 is GTSNPN and CDR2 is SVGIG (reference sequence). This CDR3 contains 11 residues. CDR3 coding DNA: TGTGCCTGGAGCTTAGCAGTTGAAGCTTTCTTT. Translating it yields CAWSLAVEAFF. The full variable domain, with the rest looked up from reference TRBV30 and TRBJ1-1, is SQTIHQWPATLVQPVGSPLSLECTVEGTSNPNLYWYRQAAGRGLQLLFYSVGIGQISSEVPQNLSASRPQDRQFILSSKKLLLSDSGFYLCAWSLAVEAFFGQGTRLTVV.

The V call is TRBV6-5, the J call TRBJ2-5, with D tentatively TRBD2 (6 bases). Trimming pared 6 bases from V and 1 base from J, leaving 9 bases between. Germline V CDR1 and CDR2: MNHEY, SVGAGI. The CDR3 extends over 13 amino acids. The CDR3 protein is CASSRGSQETQYF. The CDR3 DNA reads as TGTGCCAGCAGCCGGGGGAGCCAAGAGACCCAGTACTTC.